These 6 T cell receptor beta chains came from one sample sequenced in a study of blood T cell repertoires in COVID-19. Assay: immunoSEQ multiplex PCR; the TCRdb copy retains only in-frame clones and omits some. The profile shows more than 80,000 clones, about two thirds of them singletons. Sequencing used peripheral blood. The receptor source for this set is a human donor with acute or convalescent COVID-19. The donor label of this sample is uncertain.

The J gene is TRBJ2-5, the V gene TRBV9; D gene unclear. Germline loops: CDR1 SGDLS, CDR2 YYNGEE. V was shortened by 4 bases and J by 5 bases, with 12 bases between the two germline ends. The CDR3 loop spans 13 amino acids. The chain's CDR3 is CASSLRGQETQYF. CDR3 coding DNA: TGTGCCAGCAGCCTACGAGGCCAGGAGACCCAGTACTTC.

Worth noting for this clone: At the DNA level, this CDR3 is encoded by other sequences in the same sample as well. V is TRBV15 and J is TRBJ2-2; 9 nucleotides align to TRBD1. The CDR3 spans 16 residues. V trimming: 3 bases; J trimming: 1 base; junction bases outside the gene matches: 3. Looked up from germline, CDR1 is LNHNV and CDR2 is YYDKDF (reference sequence). The DNA for the CDR3 is TGTGCCACCAGCAGGGGGGGACAGGGGAACACCGGGGAGCTGTTTTTT. Its protein product is CATSRGGQGNTGELFF.

This clone appeared once. V usage is TRBV10-2 and J usage is TRBJ1-6; 9 nucleotides match TRBD1. The CDR3 contains 15 residues. J gave up 5 bases and V 7 bases, and 6 bases lay outside the gene matches. Looked up from germline, CDR1 is WSHSY and CDR2 is SAAADI. The CDR3: CASMGQGFDNSPLHF. DNA of the CDR3: TGCGCCAGCATGGGACAGGGATTTGATAATTCACCCCTCCACTTT.

The rearrangement links TRBV27 to TRBJ2-3, with TRBD2 as a possible D gene (5 bases). The CDR3 covers 16 residues. CDR1 is MNHEY and CDR2 is SMNVEV in the germline V gene (reference sequence). V shed 0 bases and J shed 3 bases, with 13 bases lying between them. This CDR3 is CASSLSSGKLTDTQYF. The CDR3 coding sequence is TGTGCCAGCAGTTTATCGTCGGGGAAACTGACAGATACGCAGTATTTT.

The chain joins TRBV7-2 to TRBJ1-6, with 7 bases aligning to TRBD1. V lost 2 bases to trimming and J lost 7 bases; unmatched junction nucleotides: 5. Germline CDR1 SGHTA, CDR2 FQGNSA. The CDR3 length is 15 residues. This CDR3 is CASSLTGVRNSPLHF. The CDR3 DNA reads TGTGCCAGCAGCTTAACAGGGGTGAGGAATTCACCCCTCCACTTT.

This clone came up once. The chain employs TRBV18 and TRBJ1-2, with 9 bases that match TRBD1. J was trimmed by 4 bases and V by 4 bases; bases with no gene match: 4. The CDR3 length is 14 residues. Germline-derived CDR1 and CDR2 are KGHSH and LQKENI. This chain's CDR3 is CASSQGQGTYGYTF. CDR3 sequence (DNA): TGTGCCAGCTCACAGGGACAGGGTACCTATGGCTACACCTTC.